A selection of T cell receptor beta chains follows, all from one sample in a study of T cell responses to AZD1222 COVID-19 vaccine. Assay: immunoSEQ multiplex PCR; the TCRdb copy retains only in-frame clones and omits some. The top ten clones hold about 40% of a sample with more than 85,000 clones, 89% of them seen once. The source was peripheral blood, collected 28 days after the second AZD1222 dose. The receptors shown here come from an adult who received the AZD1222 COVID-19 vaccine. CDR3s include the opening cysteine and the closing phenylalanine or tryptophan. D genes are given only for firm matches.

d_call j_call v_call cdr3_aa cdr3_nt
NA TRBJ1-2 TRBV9 CASRSDNYGYTF TGTGCCAGCAGGTCGGACAACTATGGCTACACCTTC
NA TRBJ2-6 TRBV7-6 CASSLGHSGANVLTF TGTGCCAGCAGCTTAGGACATTCTGGGGCCAACGTCCTGACTTTC
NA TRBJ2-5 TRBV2 CASSELGSPETQYF TGTGCCAGCAGTGAACTGGGAAGCCCCGAGACCCAGTACTTC
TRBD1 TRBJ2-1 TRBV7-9 CASRGTGEGEQFF TGTGCCAGCAGGGGCACAGGGGAAGGTGAGCAGTTCTTC
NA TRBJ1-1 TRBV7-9 CASSLEGTRSEAFF TGTGCCAGCAGCTTAGAGGGAACACGGTCGGAAGCTTTCTTT
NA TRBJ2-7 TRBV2 CASSELFRDLTLYEQYF TGTGCCAGCAGTGAACTGTTTAGGGATCTAACACTCTACGAGCAGTACTTC
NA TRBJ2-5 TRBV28 CASSRGSKTQYF TGTGCCAGTTCGCGAGGGTCAAAGACCCAGTACTTC
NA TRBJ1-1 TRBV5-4 CASSPPKQGRNTEAFF TGTGCCAGCAGCCCCCCCAAACAGGGAAGGAACACTGAAGCTTTCTTT
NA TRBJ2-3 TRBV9 CASSVAVLGTDTQYF TGTGCCAGCAGCGTAGCGGTTCTAGGTACAGATACGCAGTATTTT
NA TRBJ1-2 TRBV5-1 CASSSQGRRNYGYTF TGCGCCAGCAGCTCTCAAGGACGCCGGAACTATGGCTACACCTTC
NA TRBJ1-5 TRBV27 CASNPRLSNQPQHF TGTGCCAGCAATCCCCGTCTTAGCAATCAGCCCCAGCATTTT
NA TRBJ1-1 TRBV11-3 CASSLGENTEAFF TGTGCCAGCAGCTTGGGAGAGAACACTGAAGCTTTCTTT
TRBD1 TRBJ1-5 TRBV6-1 CASSEFDRGLGAQHF TGTGCCAGCAGTGAATTCGACAGGGGGCTGGGGGCCCAGCATTTT
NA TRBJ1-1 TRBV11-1 CASSSDGLTEAFF TGTGCCAGCAGCTCCGATGGGCTGACTGAAGCTTTCTTT
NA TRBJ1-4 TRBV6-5 CASSQTLGGEKLFF TGTGCCAGCAGTCAGACCCTGGGGGGTGAAAAACTGTTTTTT
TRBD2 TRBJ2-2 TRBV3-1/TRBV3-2 CASSPNLYSGRANTGELFF TGTGCCAGCAGCCCCAACCTTTATAGCGGGAGGGCCAACACCGGGGAGCTGTTTTTT
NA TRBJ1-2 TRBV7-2 CASSLSGAGTNYGYTF TGTGCCAGCAGCTTATCAGGAGCAGGGACAAACTATGGCTACACCTTC